These 12 T cell receptor beta chains were all obtained from the same sample, sequenced in a study of T cell repertoires in cytomegalovirus infection. MiXCR, applied by TCRdb to the reads, yields one record per CDR3 protein. The table has some 800,000 distinct CDR3 sequences, approximately 32% seen once. Their recognized antigens are unknown. The sequencing used cultured CD8+ T cells from PBMCs, collected from culture after CMV antigen stimulation. These receptors were taken from a human donor in good health (CMV status not recorded). Some clones in this sample may be carry-over from other donors' samples.

This chain links TRBV7-6 with TRBJ2-7, with TRBD2 matching over 8 bases. Looked up from germline, CDR1 is SGHVS and CDR2 is FNYEAQ. V lost 4 bases, J lost 5 bases, and 10 bases stayed unmatched. The CDR3 consists of 15 residues. The CDR3 DNA follows: TGTGCCAGCAGCTCTAGGCGGGGGGATAGAAACGAGCAGTACTTC. As protein: CASSSRRGDRNEQYF.

The table lists this clonotype with a few counts. This chain uses TRBV28 with TRBJ1-5; D is unclear. CDR3 length equals 15 residues. Germline CDR1 reads MDHEN; CDR2 reads SYDVKM. Trimming pared 4 bases from V and 0 bases from J, leaving 10 bases between. The CDR3 here is CASSSTAVSNQPQHF. The CDR3 DNA sequence: TGTGCCAGCAGTTCCACAGCCGTTAGCAATCAGCCCCAGCATTTT.

V is TRBV9 and J is TRBJ2-5; maybe TRBD2 (7 bases). Germline CDR1 and CDR2: SGDLS and YYNGEE. The CDR3 extends over 14 amino acids. V was trimmed by 0 bases and J by 5 bases, leaving 11 bases between them. For the CDR3, the DNA is TGTGCCAGCAGCGTAGGGGGGGGCCGGGAGACCCAGTACTTC. Protein sequence: CASSVGGGRETQYF.

This clonotype was counted between two and nine times. The chain links TRBV7-9 to TRBJ1-5; 8 nucleotides align to TRBD1. The ends lost 5 bases at V and 3 bases at J; junction bases unmatched: 24. The CDR3 has 21 amino acids. Germline values: CDR1 SEHNR, CDR2 FQNEAQ (reference sequence). The CDR3 bases are TGTGCCAGCAGCCTATTGTCTCCCGAGACCGGACAGGGACAGGACAATCAGCCCCAGCATTTT. Translation: CASSLLSPETGQGQDNQPQHF.

This clonotype turned up a few times. The V call is TRBV6-5, the J call TRBJ2-5; D call uncertain. The CDR3 is made up of 12 amino acids. Trimming took 0 bases from V and 9 from J, leaving 8 bases between them. The germline gives CDR1 MNHEY, CDR2 SVGAGI. The CDR3 reads CASSYSRGPQYF. CDR3 sequence (DNA): TGTGCCAGCAGTTACTCGAGAGGACCCCAGTACTTC.

This clonotype was found many times. This chain connects TRBV12-3 or TRBV12-4 to TRBJ2-3, with D possibly TRBD1 on 6 matching bases. The CDR3 spans 14 residues. The V and J ends lost 5 bases and 2 bases respectively, with 11 bases between them. The CDR3 DNA is TGTGCCAGCAGTGCTACAGGGTACACAGATACGCAGTATTTT. Its translation: CASSATGYTDTQYF.

This chain uses TRBV27 with TRBJ1-2; TRBD1 agrees at 11 bases. The CDR3 covers 16 residues. Germline-derived CDR1 and CDR2 are MNHEY and SMNVEV (reference sequence). J gave up 1 base and V 5 bases, and 6 bases lay outside the gene matches. The CDR3 DNA is TGTGCCAGCAGTACCTCCGGGACAGGGGGTAACTATGGCTACACCTTC. Protein sequence: CASSTSGTGGNYGYTF.

This clonotype was detected ten times or more. The V gene is TRBV7-2, the J gene TRBJ2-5; 11 bases align to TRBD2. Germline trimming cut 1 base from V and 4 bases from J; bases unmatched to any gene: 8. The germline gives CDR1 SGHTA, CDR2 FQGNSA. This CDR3 comprises 17 residues. The CDR3 region has the DNA TGTGCCAGCAGCTTAGAATGGCGGCTAGCGGGGGGAGAGACCCAGTACTTC. This codes for CASSLEWRLAGGETQYF.

This clonotype was recorded a few times. This chain connects TRBV12-3 or TRBV12-4 to TRBJ1-4; D possibly corresponds to TRBD1 (6 bases). The CDR3 is made up of 15 amino acids. V gave up 3 bases and J gave up 0 bases, with 8 bases separating them. The CDR3 DNA reads TGTGCCAGCAGTTTGACAGGCCCAACTAATGAAAAACTGTTTTTT. Residues: CASSLTGPTNEKLFF.

This clonotype appeared many times. The chain combines TRBV7-9 with TRBJ2-5, with TRBD1 as a possible D gene (5 bases). CDR3 size: 13 residues. Trimming took 1 base from V and 5 from J, leaving 8 bases between them. Germline lookup yields CDR1 SEHNR and CDR2 FQNEAQ (reference sequence). DNA for the CDR3: TGTGCCAGCAGCTTAGGGGGCCATGAGACCCAGTACTTC. Residues: CASSLGGHETQYF.

The chain is built from TRBV12-3 or TRBV12-4 and TRBJ1-5; a possible D gene is TRBD1 (6 bases). The CDR3 covers 15 residues. With 5 bases removed from V and 2 bases from J, the gap between germline ends came to 13 bases. The CDR3 spells CASSPGTSRNQPQHF. The CDR3 DNA reads TGTGCCAGCAGTCCTGGGACAAGCCGCAATCAGCCCCAGCATTTT.

This clonotype was seen a few times. The chain recombines TRBV29-1 with TRBJ2-1, with a possible D match to TRBD1 (5 bases). Trimming removed 1 base from V and 5 bases from J, with 12 bases in between. This CDR3 has 14 residues. Germline V CDR1 and CDR2: SQVTM, ANQGSEA. The CDR3 DNA follows: TGCAGCGTTGAAGGTTTGGGCAGGGACAATGAGCAGTTCTTC. Translating it yields CSVEGLGRDNEQFF.